This record concerns one T cell receptor (beta chain) sequence. This clonotype appeared many times. Its antigen target is currently unknown. Base qualities are not provided; no much larger clone lies one nucleotide away. Receptor amplification or capture employed PCR. Instrument used: NextSeq 500. Bulk TCR libraries were generated as previously described, with the TCR primers listed in Table S5 used. Purification of total RNA was performed with the Qiagen AllPrep DNA/RNA kit. Before analysis, reads from multiple sequencing runs of the same library were pooled. The authors' analysis ran thus. Reads were retained only if the reads had an exact TCR constant sequence, and the retained reads were trimmed to 150 nt and grouped according to their 12-nt molecular barcodes. Reads within each barcode group were sub-clustered using a 15% Levenshtein threshold, and quality-weighted consensus sequences were constructed for each RNA molecule. Non-functional sequences were discarded, and so were lower-count sequences lying one edit away from another sequence. Barcode sub-clusters with fewer than 20% of the maximum read count were removed, based on fitting two negative binomial distributions. The public reads were run again by TCRdb, first through fastp at Q25 and then through MiXCR, and only productive beta chains were kept. Entries that share a CDR3 protein sequence are merged under the most common genes and DNA. The V and J calls here are based on TCRdb, not the publication. This sample holds more than 550,000 distinct CDR3 sequences; 25% were observed only once. About 0.73% of the sample is taken by the ten largest.

The data were obtained in a study of molecular identifiers for immune sequencing clone quantification (dated by TCRdb to 2016 to 2019). Looking at the study overall: For a replicate experiment, RNA from roughly 20,000 or 100,000 naive CD8 T cells was divided into five aliquots, and four of the five aliquots were sequenced. This methods study benchmarked molecular-identifier clustering-based TCR repertoire sequencing (MIDCIRS) and TCR RNA copy counting, using CD8 T cells to do so. Beyond this particular receptor, the publication reports: The sizes of highly expanded clones could end up underestimated when identical TCR molecules share a barcode. The naive libraries included spiked-in Jurkat TCR RNA (roughly ten copies' worth), and this Jurkat TCR RNA is not part of the donor repertoire. In CMV-specific effector cells, over 99% of molecules were held by clones above 20 RNA copies, whereas under 1% of molecules were held by such clones in naive cells. Around 2.8 recovered TCR RNA copies per cell were obtained by modeling, versus around 10 by digital PCR, implying a capture efficiency of 25% to 30%. When barcode sub-clustering was not used, chimeric consensus sequences inflated TCR diversity, with chimeras reaching as high as 47%. Spiked-in Jurkat TCR RNA equal to a single cell's worth was reported to be detectable even within one million naive CD8 T cells.

Libraries of naive CD8 T cells were generated from roughly 20,000 to 1,000,000 sorted cells, with 10%, 30% or 50% of the purified RNA used. Naive CD8 T cells were FACS-sorted as CD8+CD4-CCR7+CD45RA+ on a BD FACSAria II into RLT Plus buffer. To test detection sensitivity, Jurkat RNA equivalent to under 12 TCR copies was spiked into samples of roughly 18,000-1,000,000 naive CD8 T cells. Enrichment of CD8 T cells was performed with RosetteSep CD8+ T Cell Enrichment Cocktail and Ficoll-Paque, after which ACK red cell lysis was carried out. Sample: naive CD8+ T cells from blood, with Jurkat cell RNA spiked in. Reading the label with the study, this specimen's cell subset or site is: FACS-sorted CD8+CD4-CCR7+CD45RA+ naive T cells. The sequence derives from a human donor in good health. Some libraries in this study had Jurkat cell RNA spiked in.

The CDR3 has the sequence CASSLIGTAYEQYF. Read as DNA, the sequence is TGTGCCAGCAGTTTAATCGGGACCGCCTACGAGCAGTACTTC. The sequence joins TRBV28 to TRBJ2-7; the D gene could be TRBD1 or TRBD2, each one agreeing over 5 bases. Cut back by 2 bases and 2 bases, the V and J ends lie 10 bases apart. From a lookup of the germline V gene, CDR1 and CDR2 are MDHEN and SYDVKM. Measured from the cysteine to the phenylalanine, the CDR3 is 14 residues long. Here the CDR3 DNA is all that survives: 42 bases in frame from base 1.